This TCR beta chain was found in a study of PD-1 blockade in classical Hodgkin lymphoma. Each patient experienced a relapse that followed autologous stem cell transplantation, and brentuximab vedotin exposure varied. From thawed PBMCs, CD4+ T cells were purified using magnetic negative selection. Repertoires were generated with immunoSEQ multiplex PCR, while TCRdb's copy carries only in-frame clones and drops some. Here the sample spans tens of thousands of clones, 70% to 80% being singletons. Per the germline V gene, CDR1 is LGHNT and CDR2 is FRNRAP. V dropped 0 bases and J dropped 4; count of bases not matched to a gene: 5. This CDR3 is built from 16 residues.

Here the sequenced sample was CD4+ T cells from blood, taken at baseline. This clonotype was sampled from a human donor with classical Hodgkin lymphoma. The chain employs TRBV12-5 and TRBJ2-3, with 9 bases aligning to TRBD2. CDR3 sequence reads: CASGLVLGLAPDTQYF. As DNA, the CDR3 is TGTGCTAGTGGTTTGGTTCTCGGACTAGCGCCAGATACGCAGTATTTT.